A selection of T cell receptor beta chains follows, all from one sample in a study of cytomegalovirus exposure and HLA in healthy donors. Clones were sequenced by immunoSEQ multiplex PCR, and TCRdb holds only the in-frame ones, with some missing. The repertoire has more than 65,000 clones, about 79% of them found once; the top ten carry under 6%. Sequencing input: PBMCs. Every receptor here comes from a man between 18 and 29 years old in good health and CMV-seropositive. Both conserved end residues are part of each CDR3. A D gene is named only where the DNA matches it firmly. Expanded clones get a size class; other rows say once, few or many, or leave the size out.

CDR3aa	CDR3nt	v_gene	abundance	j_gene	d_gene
CSVILAETTDTQYF	TGCAGCGTTATACTAGCGGAAACCACAGATACGCAGTATTTT	TRBV29-1	few	TRBJ2-3	TRBD2
CASSYSHSQETQYF	TGTGCCAGCAGTTACTCGCACAGCCAAGAGACCCAGTACTTC	TRBV6-5	NA	TRBJ2-5	NA
CASSLLRQGSYEQYF	TGTGCCAGCAGCTTACTCCGACAGGGATCCTACGAGCAGTACTTC	TRBV13	NA	TRBJ2-7	TRBD1
CSVATGQGYGYTF	TGCAGCGTTGCTACGGGACAGGGCTATGGCTACACCTTC	TRBV29-1	NA	TRBJ1-2	TRBD1
CASFDERGTGELFF	TGCGCCAGCTTCGATGAGCGGGGGACCGGGGAGCTGTTTTTT	TRBV5-1	NA	TRBJ2-2	TRBD2
CASRGAGLILSYEQYF	TGTGCCAGCAGGGGGGCTGGACTCATTCTCTCCTACGAGCAGTACTTC	TRBV2	NA	TRBJ2-7	NA
CASSPPRSRAFF	TGTGCCAGCAGCCCCCCGCGTTCTAGGGCTTTCTTT	TRBV7-6	NA	TRBJ1-1	NA
CASSAQGLSTGELFF	TGTGCCAGCAGCGCACAGGGCTTATCCACCGGGGAGCTGTTTTTT	TRBV9	NA	TRBJ2-2	NA
CASSHIAGGPYNEQFF	TGCGCCAGCAGCCACATAGCGGGAGGGCCCTACAATGAGCAGTTCTTC	TRBV4-1	NA	TRBJ2-1	TRBD2
CASSLEMGDRDVYNEQFF	TGTGCCAGCAGCTTAGAAATGGGGGACAGGGATGTCTACAATGAGCAGTTCTTC	TRBV7-9	few	TRBJ2-1	TRBD1
CASSFTDGTEAFF	TGTGCCAGCAGTTTTACTGATGGCACTGAAGCTTTCTTT	TRBV28	NA	TRBJ1-1	NA
CASKPSAPFRLNEQFF	TGTGCTAGCAAGCCTAGCGCCCCGTTCAGGTTAAATGAGCAGTTCTTC	TRBV7-7	NA	TRBJ2-1	NA
CASSLLAGGPQFF	TGCGCCAGCAGCTTGTTAGCGGGAGGGCCCCAGTTCTTC	TRBV5-1	NA	TRBJ2-1	TRBD2
CASRVAGAETQYF	TGTGCCAGCAGGGTAGCGGGAGCAGAGACCCAGTACTTC	TRBV6-5	NA	TRBJ2-5	TRBD2
CSAKHNTEAFF	TGCAGTGCGAAACATAACACTGAAGCTTTCTTT	TRBV20-1	NA	TRBJ1-1	NA
CASSEGGPNYGYTF	TGTGCCAGCAGTGAAGGGGGGCCCAACTATGGCTACACCTTC	TRBV6-1	NA	TRBJ1-2	NA
CASSPLGPQGQPQHF	TGTGCCAGCAGTCCGTTAGGGCCCCAGGGACAGCCCCAGCATTTT	TRBV28	NA	TRBJ1-5	NA
CASSHGQSTDTQYF	TGTGCCAGCAGTCACGGACAGAGCACAGATACGCAGTATTTT	TRBV7-9	NA	TRBJ2-3	NA
CASGKGAQFF	TGTGCCAGCGGGAAGGGGGCGCAGTTCTTC	TRBV2	NA	TRBJ2-1	TRBD1
CASSRQGDQPQHF	TGTGCCAGCAGCCGACAGGGCGATCAGCCCCAGCATTTT	TRBV6-6	NA	TRBJ1-5	TRBD1
CASFCREGEWGQPQHF	TGTGCCAGCTTCTGTAGGGAGGGGGAATGGGGCCAGCCCCAGCATTTT	TRBV4-2	NA	TRBJ1-5	NA
CASSLALTENEAFF	TGCGCCAGCAGCTTGGCCCTGACAGAAAATGAAGCTTTCTTT	TRBV5-1	NA	TRBJ1-1	NA
CASSQDVSTSGFDTQYF	TGCGCCAGCAGCCAAGATGTTTCGACTAGCGGGTTCGATACGCAGTATTTT	TRBV4-1	NA	TRBJ2-3	TRBD2
CASSESSGLQNEQFF	TGCGCCAGCAGTGAGTCGTCGGGACTACAAAATGAGCAGTTCTTC	TRBV10-1	NA	TRBJ2-1	TRBD2
CASGWNSGRNEQYF	TGTGCCAGCGGATGGAATAGCGGGAGGAACGAGCAGTACTTC	TRBV2	few	TRBJ2-7	TRBD2
CASSSSGTSGRNEQFF	TGTGCCAGCAGTTCGTCCGGGACTAGCGGGAGGAATGAGCAGTTCTTC	TRBV6-5	NA	TRBJ2-1	TRBD2
CASRATSGSDEQYF	TGTGCCAGCAGGGCCACTAGCGGGAGTGACGAGCAGTACTTC	TRBV25-1	once	TRBJ2-7	TRBD2
CASSRHAREGGTQYF	TGCGCCAGCAGCCGTCACGCGAGGGAGGGGGGAACCCAGTACTTC	TRBV5-1	NA	TRBJ2-5	NA
CAISEEKGVRGYTF	TGTGCCATCAGTGAAGAGAAGGGGGTTAGAGGCTACACCTTC	TRBV10-3	NA	TRBJ1-2	NA
CASKSRPLSGNTIYF	TGTGCCAGCAAGAGCAGGCCTCTCTCTGGAAACACCATATATTTT	TRBV6-5	once	TRBJ1-3	NA
CASGRTGSNQPQHF	TGTGCCAGCGGCCGCACGGGTAGCAATCAGCCCCAGCATTTT	TRBV2	NA	TRBJ1-5	NA
CSGGSGGIGQPQHF	TGCAGCGGGGGCTCGGGGGGTATAGGTCAGCCCCAGCATTTT	TRBV29-1	NA	TRBJ1-5	NA